What follows are 15 T cell receptor beta chains derived from one specimen sequenced in a study of post-analysis software for immune sequencing data. These receptors are not linked to any known antigen. Points from the study as a whole: Roughly 5 TRBV segments, TRBV5-6, TRBV5-1 and TRBV20-1 among them, were found more frequent in patients than controls.

Every TCR beta cDNA library bore unique molecular identifiers. Using its own MiXCR run on the PCR reads, TCRdb lists one record per CDR3 protein. The data contain about 770,000 distinct CDR3 sequences, roughly 50% of them singletons. Sample: blood. All receptors derive from a girl between 10 and 17 years old with multiple sclerosis.

The chain couples TRBV5-1 to TRBJ1-5; D uncertain. Germline lookup yields CDR1 SGHRS and CDR2 YFSETQ. The length of the CDR3 is 15 residues. The V end lost 0 bases, the J end lost 3 bases, and 10 bases lay between the germline ends. CDR3 residues: CASSLGDSHNQPQHF. CDR3 bases: TGCGCCAGCAGCTTGGGGGATTCTCACAATCAGCCCCAGCATTTT.

This clonotype was detected a few times. V gene TRBV7-9 combines with J gene TRBJ1-5, with 8 positions matching TRBD1. CDR1 SEHNR and CDR2 FQNEAQ come from the germline V gene (reference sequence). This CDR3 is 15 amino acids long. Losses at the gene ends were 8 bases for V and 5 bases for J; bases not matched to a gene: 11. The CDR3 protein is CASSLGQGDYQPQHF. The DNA of the CDR3 is TGTGCCAGCTCCCTTGGACAGGGCGATTATCAGCCCCAGCATTTT.

Turning to this clonotype: A clone one base away is much larger, so this may be a read error. The chain carries TRBV7-9 and TRBJ2-7; TRBD1 matches 10 bases. After removal of 5 bases from V and 2 bases from J, the junction contained 6 bases not matched to a gene. The germline V gene has CDR1 SEHNR and CDR2 FQNEAQ (reference sequence). This CDR3 is 15 amino acids long. In DNA, the CDR3 is TGTGCCAGCAGCCCCCCCGGGACAGGGGCCTACGAGCAGTACTTC. Encoded protein: CASSPPGTGAYEQYF.

The chain is built from TRBV15 and TRBJ2-1; a weak D match, TRBD1 (6 bases). The germline V gene encodes CDR1 LNHNV and CDR2 YYDKDF (reference sequence). The germline V and J ends were trimmed by 0 bases and 9 bases, with 9 bases remaining between them. The CDR3 consists of 13 residues. CDR3 in amino acids: CATSRDLRGEQFF. In DNA, the CDR3 is TGTGCCACCAGCAGAGATCTCAGGGGTGAGCAGTTCTTC.

Of note for this clonotype: One end of the junction is discordant with germline, which a read error may explain. CDR3 coding DNA: TGTGCTGGTTTGGGGGACAGGGGGGGTAGCAATCAGCCCCGGCATTTT. Residues: CAGLGDRGGSNQPRHF. The chain recombines TRBV12-5 with TRBJ1-5, with TRBD1 identical over 11 bases. The CDR3 has 16 amino acids. Germline-derived CDR1 and CDR2 are LGHNT and FRNRAP.

The chain links TRBV3-1 to TRBJ2-3; D is perhaps TRBD2 (5 bases). V was clipped by 3 bases and J by 1 base, with 11 bases between them. Germline assignment: CDR1 LGHDT and CDR2 YNNKEL (reference sequence). The CDR3 runs 15 residues. CDR3 bases: TGTGCCAGCAGCCACAGAGTGCGGGGCACAGATACGCAGTATTTT. It specifies CASSHRVRGTDTQYF.

V gene TRBV20-1 combines with J gene TRBJ2-3; a weak D match, TRBD2 (5 bases). The V end was cut by 3 bases, the J end by 4 bases, with 29 bases between. Looked up from germline, CDR1 is DFQATT and CDR2 is SNEGSKA (reference sequence). This CDR3 contains 19 residues. The CDR3 bases are TGCAGTGCTAGTGGAACTAGGGCCCACACGGAAACACGGGCAGATACGCAGTATTTT. It specifies CSASGTRAHTETRADTQYF.

This clonotype came up many times. The rearrangement joins TRBV29-1 to TRBJ2-7; 11 bases are shared with TRBD1. V lost 2 bases, J lost 2 bases, and 5 bases stayed unmatched. CDR1 is SQVTM and CDR2 is ANQGSEA in the germline V gene. The CDR3 consists of 15 residues. CDR3 loop: CSVELRGQGAYEQYF. In DNA, the CDR3 is TGCAGCGTTGAACTTAGGGGACAGGGGGCCTACGAGCAGTACTTC.

This chain connects TRBV6-4 to TRBJ2-3; 7 nucleotides agree with TRBD1. From germline, CDR1 is MRHNA and CDR2 SNTAGT. The CDR3 contains 15 residues. Trimming cost V 0 bases and J 5 bases; bases outside gene matches: 5. CDR3 sequence: CASSDSAAGGDTQYF. For the CDR3, the DNA is TGTGCCAGCAGTGACTCCGCGGCAGGGGGAGATACGCAGTATTTT.

As to this clonotype: A much larger clone lies a single base off, so this may be a read error. The conserved final phenylalanine or tryptophan is absent from the CDR3, which likely points to a read error. V is TRBV20-1 and J is TRBJ1-2; D remains unclear. Germline-derived CDR1 and CDR2 are DFQATT and SNEGSKA (reference sequence). The CDR3 extends over 11 amino acids. Between the trimmed V and J ends, which lost 6 bases and 3 bases, there was a span of 8 bases. The CDR3 DNA is TGCAGTGCCATCGGTGACTATGGCTACACCTCC. It specifies CSAIGDYGYTS.

J is TRBJ1-2 and V is TRBV15; a weak D match, TRBD1 (5 bases). CDR3 size: 15 residues. From germline, CDR1 is LNHNV and CDR2 YYDKDF (reference sequence). Between the trimmed V and J ends, which lost 1 base and 11 bases, there was a span of 20 bases. The chain's CDR3 is CATSRGGEAIGGYTF. CDR3 bases: TGTGCCACCAGCAGAGGTGGGGAGGCCATCGGGGGGTACACCTTC. The entire variable domain, with the rest obtained from reference TRBV15 and TRBJ1-2, is as follows: DAMVIQNPRYQVTQFGKPVTLSCSQTLNHNVMYWYQQKSSQAPKLLFHYYDKDFNNEADTPDNFQSRRPNTSFCFLDIRSPGLGDTAMYLCATSRGGEAIGGYTFGSGTRLTVV.

The chain uses TRBV2 and TRBJ2-1, with a tentative D call TRBD2 (6 bases). V shed 5 bases and J shed 8 bases, with 13 bases lying between them. CDR1 is SNHLY, CDR2 FYNNEI, per germline. The CDR3 spans 13 residues. As DNA, the CDR3 is TGTGCCAGCAGTTCACCCCCGGGGGATGAGCAGTTCTTC. Translating gives CASSSPPGDEQFF.

The V and J genes are TRBV30 and TRBJ1-1, with a tentative D call TRBD1 (6 bases). The V and J ends lost 1 base and 11 bases respectively, with 14 bases between them. CDR1 is GTSNPN and CDR2 is SVGIG in the germline V gene (reference sequence). This CDR3 is built from 12 residues. CDR3 DNA sequence: TGTGCCTGGAGTGACAGGGCCGTGGACGCTTTCTTT. Translated: CAWSDRAVDAFF.

CDR3 sequence: CASSSRRVEKETQYF. CDR3 coding DNA: TGTGCCAGCAGCTCCCGTCGTGTGGAAAAGGAGACCCAGTACTTC. The genes are TRBV7-9 and TRBJ2-5; D ambiguous. Trimming removed 4 bases at V and 5 bases at J, with 17 bases between. The CDR3 contains 15 residues. Germline CDR1 SEHNR, CDR2 FQNEAQ (reference sequence).

This clonotype has more than one count but fewer than ten. The chain carries TRBV6-4 and TRBJ2-3, with 8 bases lining up with TRBD2. Unmatched junction bases numbered 8, after V lost 11 bases and J lost 1 base. The CDR3 totals 14 residues. Germline V CDR1 and CDR2: MRHNA, SNTAGT. The CDR3 nucleotides are TGTGCCTCCCTCAGCGGGAGCGGCACAGATACGCAGTATTTT. Translation gives CASLSGSGTDTQYF.